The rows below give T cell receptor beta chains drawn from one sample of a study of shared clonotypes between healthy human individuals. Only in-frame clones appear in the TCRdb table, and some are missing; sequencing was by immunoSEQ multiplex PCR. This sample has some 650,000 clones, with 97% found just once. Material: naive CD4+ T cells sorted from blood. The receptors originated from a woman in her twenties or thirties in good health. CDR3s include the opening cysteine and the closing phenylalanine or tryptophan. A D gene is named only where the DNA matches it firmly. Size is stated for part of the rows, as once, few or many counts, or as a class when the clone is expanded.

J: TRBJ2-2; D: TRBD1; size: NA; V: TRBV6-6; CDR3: CASSYGQGFGGELFF; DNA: TGTGCCAGCAGTTACGGACAGGGGTTTGGCGGGGAGCTGTTTTTT
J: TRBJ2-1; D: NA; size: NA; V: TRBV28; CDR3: CASSPRPPRGLNNEQFF; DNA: TGTGCCAGCAGTCCACGACCTCCTCGGGGGCTAAACAATGAGCAGTTCTTC
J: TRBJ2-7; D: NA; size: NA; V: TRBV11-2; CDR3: CASSLKLGSGYEQYF; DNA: TGTGCCAGCAGCTTAAAGCTCGGCAGCGGCTACGAGCAGTACTTC
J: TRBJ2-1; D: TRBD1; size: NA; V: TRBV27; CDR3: CASSWDRRYEQFF; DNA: TGTGCCAGCAGTTGGGACAGGAGGTATGAGCAGTTCTTC
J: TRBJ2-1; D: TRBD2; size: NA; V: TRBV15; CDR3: CATSRAGLAGVHEQFF; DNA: TGTGCCACCAGCAGAGCCGGACTAGCGGGAGTTCATGAGCAGTTCTTC
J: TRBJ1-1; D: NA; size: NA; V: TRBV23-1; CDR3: CASSPPGREKENTEAFF; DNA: TGCGCCAGCAGTCCGCCCGGGAGGGAAAAGGAGAACACTGAAGCTTTCTTT
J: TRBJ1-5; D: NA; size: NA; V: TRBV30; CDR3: CAWSIPGQPQHF; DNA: TGTGCCTGGTCGATCCCCGGTCAGCCCCAGCATTTT
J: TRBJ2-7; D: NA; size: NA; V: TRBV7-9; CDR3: CASSLRSDEQYF; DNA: TGTGCCAGCAGCTTACGGTCAGACGAGCAGTACTTC
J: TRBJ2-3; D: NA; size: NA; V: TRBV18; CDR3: CASSSGDTQYF; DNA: TGTGCCAGCTCATCGGGAGATACGCAGTATTTT
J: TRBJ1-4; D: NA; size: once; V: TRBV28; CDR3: CASSTRQGGEKLFF; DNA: TGTGCCAGCAGTACAAGGCAGGGTGGTGAAAAACTGTTTTTT
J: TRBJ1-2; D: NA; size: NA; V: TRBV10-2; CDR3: CASSANYGYTF; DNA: TGCGCCAGCAGTGCTAACTATGGCTACACCTTC
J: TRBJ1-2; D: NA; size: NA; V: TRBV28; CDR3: CASSSPRRGYGYTF; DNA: TGTGCCAGCAGCTCACCCCGGAGGGGCTATGGCTACACCTTC
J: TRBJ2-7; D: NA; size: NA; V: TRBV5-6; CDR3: CASSPGLDEQYF; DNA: TGTGCCAGCAGCCCAGGACTCGACGAGCAGTACTTC
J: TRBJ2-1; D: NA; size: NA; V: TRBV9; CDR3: CASSVGIGHSYNEQFF; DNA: TGTGCCAGCAGCGTAGGTATCGGACACTCCTACAATGAGCAGTTCTTC
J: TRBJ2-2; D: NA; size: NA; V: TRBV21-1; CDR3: CASSKVVTGSPGELFF; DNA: TGTGCCAGCAGCAAAGTGGTGACTGGCTCTCCCGGGGAGCTGTTTTTT
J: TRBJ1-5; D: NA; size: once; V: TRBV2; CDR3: CASSVWGRSNQPQHF; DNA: TGTGCCAGCAGTGTTTGGGGTAGGAGCAATCAGCCCCAGCATTTT
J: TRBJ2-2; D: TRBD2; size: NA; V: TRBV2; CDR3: CATASGRSTGELFF; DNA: TGTGCCACAGCTAGCGGGAGGAGCACCGGGGAGCTGTTTTTT
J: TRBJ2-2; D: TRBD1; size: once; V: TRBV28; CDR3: CASRSPGQVGELFF; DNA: TGTGCCAGCAGATCCCCGGGACAGGTCGGGGAGCTGTTTTTT
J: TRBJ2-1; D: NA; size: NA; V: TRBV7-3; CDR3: CASSFAGQAYNEQFF; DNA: TGTGCCAGCAGCTTTGCCGGGCAAGCCTACAATGAGCAGTTCTTC
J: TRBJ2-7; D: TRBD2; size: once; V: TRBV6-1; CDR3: CASSESLPSGLTYEQYF; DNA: TGTGCCAGCAGTGAAAGTCTTCCTAGCGGGCTAACCTACGAGCAGTACTTC
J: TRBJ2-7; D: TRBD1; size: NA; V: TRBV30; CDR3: CAWARGQGDYEQYF; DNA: TGTGCCTGGGCCCGGGGACAGGGTGACTACGAGCAGTACTTC
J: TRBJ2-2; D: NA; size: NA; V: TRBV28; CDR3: CASSTFVRAGPSNTGELFF; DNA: TGTGCCAGCAGTACATTCGTTCGGGCCGGACCGTCGAACACCGGGGAGCTGTTTTTT
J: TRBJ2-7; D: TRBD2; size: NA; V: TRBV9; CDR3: CASSVGYGTSGSYEQYF; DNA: TGTGCCAGCAGCGTAGGCTACGGGACTAGCGGTTCCTACGAGCAGTACTTC
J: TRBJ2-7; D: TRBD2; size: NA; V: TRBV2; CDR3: CASSLGLAGEDEQYF; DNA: TGTGCCAGCAGCCTGGGACTAGCGGGAGAGGACGAGCAGTACTTC
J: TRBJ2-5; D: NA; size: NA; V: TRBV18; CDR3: CASSPGVEETQYF; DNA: TGTGCCAGCTCCCCCGGGGTGGAAGAGACCCAGTACTTC
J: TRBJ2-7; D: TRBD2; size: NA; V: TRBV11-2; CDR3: CASSLGTSFLYEQYF; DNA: TGTGCCAGCAGCTTAGGGACTAGCTTCCTCTACGAGCAGTACTTC
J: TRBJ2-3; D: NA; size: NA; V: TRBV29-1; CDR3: CSVVWGSSTDTQYF; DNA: TGCAGCGTTGTTTGGGGTTCTAGCACAGATACGCAGTATTTT
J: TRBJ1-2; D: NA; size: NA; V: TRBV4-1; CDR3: CASSQPRDTIYGYTF; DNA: TGCGCCAGCAGCCAACCGCGGGACACGATCTATGGCTACACCTTC
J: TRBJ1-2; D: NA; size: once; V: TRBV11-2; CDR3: CASSAKQESYGYTF; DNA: TGTGCCAGCAGCGCGAAACAGGAGTCCTATGGCTACACCTTC
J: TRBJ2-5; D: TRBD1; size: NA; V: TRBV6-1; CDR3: CASSRPGQVQETQYF; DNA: TGTGCCAGCAGTAGGCCGGGACAGGTACAAGAGACCCAGTACTTC